This T cell receptor beta chain appears in the sequencing data of a study of T cells in Graves' hyperthyroidism and ophthalmopathy. This clonotype was seen repeatedly, ten times or more. What was amplified from RNA transcripts were TCR beta CDR3 regions. A first-round RT-PCR of the TCR CDR3 used the HTBI primer set. From the multiplex PCR reads, TCRdb called clonotypes with MiXCR, one entry per CDR3 protein. The sample shows a few hundred thousand distinct CDR3 sequences, about 16% of them seen only once. PBMCs stemmed from around 10 ml fresh peripheral blood. In germline, CDR1 is SNHLY, CDR2 FYNNEI. This CDR3 comprises 18 residues. The junction had 10 bases not matched to a gene; V was cut back by 7 bases and J by 0 bases.

V is TRBV2 and J is TRBJ2-1; 12 nucleotides match TRBD1. Sequenced material: blood. The clonotype was recovered from a woman aged 25 to 39 with Graves' ophthalmopathy. CDR3 nucleotide sequence: TGTGCCAGCATTTCGGGACAGGGGGCTGCGGCCTCCTACAATGAGCAGTTCTTC. As protein: CASISGQGAAASYNEQFF.